Only a few counts were recorded for the clone carrying this T cell receptor beta chain. Its matching antigen is unknown. This sample is part of a study of CD8 T cells in ankylosing spondylitis. Study conclusions and caveats: It was reported that disease-linked clones were significantly enriched in matched ankylosing spondylitis synovial fluid. Disease-linked clones displayed a CD8+ phenotype and appeared relatively rarely in peripheral blood. In ankylosing spondylitis blood, a motif of seven or eight highly homologous TCR beta variants appeared characteristic.

CDR1 is LGHNA, CDR2 YSLEER, per germline. CDR3 length equals 16 residues. Trimming at V came to 0 bases and at J to 9 bases, leaving 5 bases not matched to a gene. Scientists made TCR beta libraries using quantitative 5'-RACE with molecular barcodes. TCRdb re-derived calls from the 5' RACE reads in MiXCR, one entry per CDR3 protein. In the table there are fewer than 750,000 distinct CDR3 sequences, about 20% of which are singletons. This TCR derives from a male donor with ankylosing spondylitis. The material sequenced was blood, either unsorted or a sorted T cell fraction (not recorded which). This sequence joins TRBV4-3 and TRBJ2-1; 13 nucleotides agree with TRBD2. CDR3 sequence reads: CASSQDVLAGGGEQFF. The CDR3 nucleotides read TGCGCCAGCAGCCAAGATGTACTAGCGGGAGGGGGTGAGCAGTTCTTC.